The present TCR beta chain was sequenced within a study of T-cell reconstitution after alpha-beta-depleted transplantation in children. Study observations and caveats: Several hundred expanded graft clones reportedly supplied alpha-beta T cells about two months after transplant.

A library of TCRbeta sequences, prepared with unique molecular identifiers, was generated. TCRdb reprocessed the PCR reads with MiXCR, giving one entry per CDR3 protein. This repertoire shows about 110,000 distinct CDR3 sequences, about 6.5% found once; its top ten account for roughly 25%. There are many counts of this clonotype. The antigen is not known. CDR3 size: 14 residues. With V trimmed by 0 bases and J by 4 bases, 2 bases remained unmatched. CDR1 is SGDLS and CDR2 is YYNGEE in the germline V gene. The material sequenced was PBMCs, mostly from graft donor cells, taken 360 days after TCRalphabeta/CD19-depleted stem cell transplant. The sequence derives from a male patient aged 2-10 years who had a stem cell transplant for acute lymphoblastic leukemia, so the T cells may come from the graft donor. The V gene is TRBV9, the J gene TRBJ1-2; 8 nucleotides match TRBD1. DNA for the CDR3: TGTGCCAGCAGCGTAGGTCAGGGGGCCTATGGCTACACCTTC. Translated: CASSVGQGAYGYTF.